Below are 4 T cell receptor beta chains sequenced from a single sample in a study of CD8+CD57+ T cells in acquired aplastic anemia. Profiles of TCR beta VDJ and CDR3 were generated from a genomic DNA template. Each CDR3 protein gets one entry after TCRdb re-called the reads with MiXCR. Of fewer than 250,000 distinct CDR3 sequences listed, about half are singletons. Those patients picked for sequencing had displayed CD8+CD57+ cell expansion on flow cytometry. Material for sequencing was sorted CD4+, CD8+, or CD8+CD57+ T cells (not recorded which) from PBMCs. The receptors were sampled from a human donor with aplastic anemia.

This clonotype was found once. For the CDR3, the DNA is TGTGCCACCAGTGAAGGGACAGGGACTAACTATGGCTACACCTTC. The encoded protein is CATSEGTGTNYGYTF. V usage is TRBV24-1 and J usage is TRBJ1-2, with 9 bases fitting TRBD1. V gave up 4 bases and J gave up 0 bases; unmatched junction bases: 2. CDR3 length: 15 residues. CDR1 is KGHDR and CDR2 is SFDVKD in the germline V gene.

V usage is TRBV2 and J usage is TRBJ1-1; D may be TRBD1 (6 bases). The germline V gene has CDR1 SNHLY and CDR2 FYNNEI. CDR3 length: 14 amino acids. Trimming left V 4 bases short and J 4 bases short, with 13 bases between. CDR3 sequence: CASSAGEGGTEAFF. The CDR3 coding sequence is TGTGCCAGCAGTGCGGGGGAGGGGGGCACTGAAGCTTTCTTT.

This sequence joins TRBV12-3 or TRBV12-4 and TRBJ2-7; 10 nucleotides line up with TRBD1. The J call is uncertain, as TRBJ2-5 better fits the DNA end. The CDR3 length is 18 residues. In nucleotides, the CDR3 is TGTGCCAGCAGTTGGGACAGGGGCCATAGCGGGGACAGGGGGACCCAGTACTTC. Translating gives CASSWDRGHSGDRGTQYF.

The rearrangement uses TRBV9 and TRBJ1-2; the D gene is possibly TRBD1 (6 bases). With 4 bases removed from V and 4 bases from J, the gap between germline ends came to 14 bases. Germline CDR1 reads SGDLS; CDR2 reads YYNGEE. The CDR3 is made up of 14 amino acids. Written as DNA, the CDR3 is TGTGCCAGCAGCTGGACAGCGAGGGGCTATGGCTACACCTTC. Amino acid sequence: CASSWTARGYGYTF. The variable domain in full, with the rest retrieved from reference TRBV9 and TRBJ1-2, is DSGVTQTPKHLITATGQRVTLRCSPRSGDLSVYWYQQSLDQGLQFLIQYYNGEERAKGNILERFSAQQFPDLHSELNLSSLELGDSALYFCASSWTARGYGYTFGSGTRLTVV.